The clone carrying this TCR beta chain was counted many times. One entry per CDR3 protein results from TCRdb running MiXCR on the PCR reads. The repertoire holds 40,000 to 45,000 distinct CDR3 sequences, with 24% as singletons. This record belongs to a study of molecular identifiers for immune sequencing clone quantification. Sorting selected naive CD8 T cells with a CD8+CD4-CCR7+CD45RA+ phenotype. Germline V gene lookup returns CDR1 SQVTM and CDR2 ANQGSEA. The CDR3 spans 13 residues. V lost 1 base and J 6 bases, leaving 10 bases between the germline ends. The TCR was taken from a human donor in good health. Some libraries in this study had Jurkat cell RNA spiked in. Source material: naive CD8+ T cells from blood, with Jurkat cell RNA spiked in. As for subset: FACS-sorted CD8+CD4-CCR7+CD45RA+ naive T cells. The chain joins TRBV29-1 to TRBJ2-1; D ambiguous. The DNA of the CDR3 is TGCAGCGTTGAAGCTCGCTATCTCAATGAGCAGTTCTTC. Its protein is CSVEARYLNEQFF.